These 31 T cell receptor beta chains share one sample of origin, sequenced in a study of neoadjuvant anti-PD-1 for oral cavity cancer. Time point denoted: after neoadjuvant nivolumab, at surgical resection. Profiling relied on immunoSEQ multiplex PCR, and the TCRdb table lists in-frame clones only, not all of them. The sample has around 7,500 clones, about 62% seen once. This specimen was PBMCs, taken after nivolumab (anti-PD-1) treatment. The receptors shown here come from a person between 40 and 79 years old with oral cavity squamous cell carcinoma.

The CDR3 region has the DNA TGTGCCAGCCAAACCCGGGGGGCCACAGATACGCAGTATTTT. Translating it yields CASQTRGATDTQYF. The chain employs TRBV11-2 and TRBJ2-3, with D perhaps TRBD2 (7 bases). V was pared by 8 bases and J by 2 bases, with 14 bases between. Per germline, CDR1 SGHAT and CDR2 FQNNGV. The CDR3 consists of 14 residues.

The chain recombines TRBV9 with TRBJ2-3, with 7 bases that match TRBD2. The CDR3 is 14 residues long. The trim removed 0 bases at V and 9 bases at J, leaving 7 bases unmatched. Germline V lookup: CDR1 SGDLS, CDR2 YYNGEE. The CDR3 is CASSVEGSGGTQYF. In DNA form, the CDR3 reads TGTGCCAGCAGCGTAGAAGGGTCCGGGGGGACGCAGTATTTT.

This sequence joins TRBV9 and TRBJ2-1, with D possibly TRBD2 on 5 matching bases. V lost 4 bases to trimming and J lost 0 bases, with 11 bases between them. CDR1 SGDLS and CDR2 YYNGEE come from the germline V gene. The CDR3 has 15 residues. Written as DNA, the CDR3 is TGTGCCAGCAGCCCATTTGGGAGCTCCTACAATGAGCAGTTCTTC. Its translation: CASSPFGSSYNEQFF.

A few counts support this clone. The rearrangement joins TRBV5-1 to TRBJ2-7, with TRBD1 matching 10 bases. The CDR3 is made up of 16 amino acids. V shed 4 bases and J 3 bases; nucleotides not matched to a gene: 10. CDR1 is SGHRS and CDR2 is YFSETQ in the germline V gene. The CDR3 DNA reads TGCGCCAGCAGCCTAGGACAGGGGGATTCCATCTACGAGCAGTACTTC. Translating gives CASSLGQGDSIYEQYF.

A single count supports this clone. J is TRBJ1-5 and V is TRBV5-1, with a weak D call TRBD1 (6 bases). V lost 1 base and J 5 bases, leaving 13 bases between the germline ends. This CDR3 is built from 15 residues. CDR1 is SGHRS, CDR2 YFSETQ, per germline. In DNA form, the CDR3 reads TGCGCCAGCAGCTTGACAGGGACGGAGGATCAGCCCCAGCATTTT. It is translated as CASSLTGTEDQPQHF.

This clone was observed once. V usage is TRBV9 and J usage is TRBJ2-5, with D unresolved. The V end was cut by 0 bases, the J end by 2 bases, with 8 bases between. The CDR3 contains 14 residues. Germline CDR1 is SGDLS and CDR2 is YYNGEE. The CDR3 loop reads CASSVAGLQETQYF. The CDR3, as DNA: TGTGCCAGCAGCGTAGCAGGCCTACAAGAGACCCAGTACTTC.

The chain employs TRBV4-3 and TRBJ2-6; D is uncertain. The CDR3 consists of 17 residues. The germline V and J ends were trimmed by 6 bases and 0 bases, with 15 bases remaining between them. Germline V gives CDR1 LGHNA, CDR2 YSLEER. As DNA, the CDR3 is TGCGCCAGCAGTCGCAGCAGAACCGACTCTGGGGCCAACGTCCTGACTTTC. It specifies CASSRSRTDSGANVLTF.

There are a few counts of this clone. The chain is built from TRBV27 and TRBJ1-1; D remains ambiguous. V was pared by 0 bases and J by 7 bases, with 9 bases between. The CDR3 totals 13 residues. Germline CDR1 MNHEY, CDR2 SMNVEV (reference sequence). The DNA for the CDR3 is TGTGCCAGCAGTTTATCGGAAAGGTATGAAGCTTTCTTT. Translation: CASSLSERYEAFF.

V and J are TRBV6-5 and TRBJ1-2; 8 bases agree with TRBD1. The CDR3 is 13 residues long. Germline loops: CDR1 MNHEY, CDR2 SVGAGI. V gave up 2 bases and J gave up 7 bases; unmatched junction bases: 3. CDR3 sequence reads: CASSYLRGLGYTF. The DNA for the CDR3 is TGTGCCAGCAGTTACCTCAGGGGGCTTGGCTACACCTTC.

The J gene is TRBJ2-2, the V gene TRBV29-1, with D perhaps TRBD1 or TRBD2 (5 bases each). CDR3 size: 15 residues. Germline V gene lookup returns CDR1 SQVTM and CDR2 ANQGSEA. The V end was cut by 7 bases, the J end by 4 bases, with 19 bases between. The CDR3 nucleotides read TGCAGCGGAAGCAAGAGGGGACCGGGCACCGGGGAGCTGTTTTTT. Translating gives CSGSKRGPGTGELFF.

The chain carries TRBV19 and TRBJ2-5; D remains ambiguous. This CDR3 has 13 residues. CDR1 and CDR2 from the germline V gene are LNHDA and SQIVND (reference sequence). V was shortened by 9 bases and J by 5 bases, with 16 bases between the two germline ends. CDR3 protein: CASSVASMETQYF. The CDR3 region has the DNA TGTGCCAGCTCAGTAGCCTCGATGGAGACCCAGTACTTC.

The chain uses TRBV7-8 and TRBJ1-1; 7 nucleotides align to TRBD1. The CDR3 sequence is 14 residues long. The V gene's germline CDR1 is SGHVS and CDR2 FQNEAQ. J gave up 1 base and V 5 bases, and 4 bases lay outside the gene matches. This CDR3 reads CASSLGQKNTEAFF. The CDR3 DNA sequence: TGTGCCAGCAGCCTGGGACAGAAGAACACTGAAGCTTTCTTT.

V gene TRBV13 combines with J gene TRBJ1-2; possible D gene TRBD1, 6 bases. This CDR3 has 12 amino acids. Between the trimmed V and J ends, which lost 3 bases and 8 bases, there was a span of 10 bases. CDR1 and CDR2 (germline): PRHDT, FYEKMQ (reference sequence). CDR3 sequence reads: CASSLLQGGYTF. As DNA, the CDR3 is TGTGCCAGCAGCTTGCTTCAGGGGGGCTACACCTTC.

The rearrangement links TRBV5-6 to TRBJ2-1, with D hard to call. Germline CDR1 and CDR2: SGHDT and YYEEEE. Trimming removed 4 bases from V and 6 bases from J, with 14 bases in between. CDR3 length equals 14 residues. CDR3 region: CASSPPLSGNEQFF. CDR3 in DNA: TGTGCCAGCAGCCCCCCACTATCCGGCAATGAGCAGTTCTTC.

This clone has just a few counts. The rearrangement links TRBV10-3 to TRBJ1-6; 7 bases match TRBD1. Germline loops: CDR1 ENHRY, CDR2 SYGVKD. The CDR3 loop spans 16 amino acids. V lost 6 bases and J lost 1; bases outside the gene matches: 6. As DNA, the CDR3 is TGTGCCATCAGCGAAAAACAGGGGTCCTATAATTCACCCCTCCACTTT. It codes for CAISEKQGSYNSPLHF.

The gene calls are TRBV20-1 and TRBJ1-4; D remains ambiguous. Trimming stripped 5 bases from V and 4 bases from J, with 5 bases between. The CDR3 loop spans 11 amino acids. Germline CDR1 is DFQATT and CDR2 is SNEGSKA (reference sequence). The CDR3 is CSASNNEKLFF. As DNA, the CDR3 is TGCAGTGCTTCCAATAATGAAAAACTGTTTTTT.

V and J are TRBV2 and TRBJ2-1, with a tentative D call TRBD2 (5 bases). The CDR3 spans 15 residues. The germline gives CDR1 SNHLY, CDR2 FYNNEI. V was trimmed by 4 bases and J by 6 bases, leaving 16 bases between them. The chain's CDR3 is CASSAVPSLLNEQFF. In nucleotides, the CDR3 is TGTGCCAGCAGTGCGGTCCCTAGCCTCCTCAATGAGCAGTTCTTC.

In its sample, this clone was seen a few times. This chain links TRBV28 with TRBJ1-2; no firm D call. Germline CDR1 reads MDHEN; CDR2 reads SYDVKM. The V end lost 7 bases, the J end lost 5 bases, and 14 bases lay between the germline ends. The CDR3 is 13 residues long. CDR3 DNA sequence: TGTGCCAGCACCCCACCCGAGCGGTATGGCTACACCTTC. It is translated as CASTPPERYGYTF.

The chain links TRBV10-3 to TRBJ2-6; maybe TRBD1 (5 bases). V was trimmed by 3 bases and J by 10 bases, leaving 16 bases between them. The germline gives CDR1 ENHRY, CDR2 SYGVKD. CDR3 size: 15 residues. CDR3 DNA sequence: TGTGCCATCAGTGATTCTACAGGTAAAATGAACGTCCTGACTTTC. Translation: CAISDSTGKMNVLTF.

This CDR3 is CASSLAGSNTDTQYF. The CDR3 DNA reads TGTGCCAGCAGCTTAGCTGGCTCCAACACAGATACGCAGTATTTT. The chain joins TRBV7-7 to TRBJ2-3; D remains unclear. CDR1 and CDR2 (germline): SSHAT, FNYEAQ (reference sequence). There are 15 residues in the CDR3. V was clipped by 0 bases and J by 2 bases, with 9 bases between them.

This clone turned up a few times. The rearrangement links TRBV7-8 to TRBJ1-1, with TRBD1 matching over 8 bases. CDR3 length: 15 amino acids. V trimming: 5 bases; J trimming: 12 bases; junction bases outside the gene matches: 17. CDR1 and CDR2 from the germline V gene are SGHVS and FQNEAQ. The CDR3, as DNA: TGTGCCAGCAGCGCCCAACCGGGACAGGCGGGGCCAACTTTCTTT. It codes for CASSAQPGQAGPTFF.

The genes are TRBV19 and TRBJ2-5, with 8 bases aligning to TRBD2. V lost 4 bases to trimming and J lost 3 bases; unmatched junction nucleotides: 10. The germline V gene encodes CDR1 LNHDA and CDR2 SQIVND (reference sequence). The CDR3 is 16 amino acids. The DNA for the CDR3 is TGTGCCAGTAGTAATCGGGGGGGGCCGGTCGAAGAGACCCAGTACTTC. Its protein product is CASSNRGGPVEETQYF.

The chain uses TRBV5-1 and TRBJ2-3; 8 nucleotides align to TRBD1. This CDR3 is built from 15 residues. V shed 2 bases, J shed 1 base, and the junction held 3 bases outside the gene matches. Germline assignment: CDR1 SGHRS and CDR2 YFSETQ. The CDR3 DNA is TGCGCCAGCAGCTTAGACAGGGGCGGCACAGATACGCAGTATTTT. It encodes CASSLDRGGTDTQYF.

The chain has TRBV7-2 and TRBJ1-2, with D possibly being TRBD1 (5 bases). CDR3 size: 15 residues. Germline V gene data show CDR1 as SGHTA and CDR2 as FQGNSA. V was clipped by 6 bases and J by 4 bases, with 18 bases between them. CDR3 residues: CASSQIPRGSYGYTF. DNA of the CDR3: TGTGCCAGCAGTCAGATCCCCCGGGGCAGCTATGGCTACACCTTC.

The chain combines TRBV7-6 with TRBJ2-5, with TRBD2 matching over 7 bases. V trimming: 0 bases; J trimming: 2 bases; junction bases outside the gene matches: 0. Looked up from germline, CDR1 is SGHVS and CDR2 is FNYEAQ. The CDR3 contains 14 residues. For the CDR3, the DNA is TGTGCCAGCAGCTTAGCAGCGGGGCAAGAGACCCAGTACTTC. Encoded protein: CASSLAAGQETQYF.

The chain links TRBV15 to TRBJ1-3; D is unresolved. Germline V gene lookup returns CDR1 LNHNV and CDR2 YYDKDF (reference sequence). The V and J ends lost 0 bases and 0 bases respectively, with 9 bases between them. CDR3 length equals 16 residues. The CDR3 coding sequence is TGTGCCACCAGCAGAGATGTAGGTTTCTCTGGAAACACCATATATTTT. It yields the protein CATSRDVGFSGNTIYF.

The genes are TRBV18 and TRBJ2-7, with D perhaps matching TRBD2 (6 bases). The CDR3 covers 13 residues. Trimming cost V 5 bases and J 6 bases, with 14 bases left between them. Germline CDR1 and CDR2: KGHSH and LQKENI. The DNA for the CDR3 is TGTGCCAGCTCATCGGGGGTGGAGGGCGAGCAGTACTTC. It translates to CASSSGVEGEQYF.

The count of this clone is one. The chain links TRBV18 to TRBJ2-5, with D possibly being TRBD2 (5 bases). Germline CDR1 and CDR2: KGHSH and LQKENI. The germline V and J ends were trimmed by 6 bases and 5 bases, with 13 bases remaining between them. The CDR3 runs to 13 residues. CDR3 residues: CASSPGFGETQYF. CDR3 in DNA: TGTGCCAGCTCCCCGGGGTTTGGGGAGACCCAGTACTTC.

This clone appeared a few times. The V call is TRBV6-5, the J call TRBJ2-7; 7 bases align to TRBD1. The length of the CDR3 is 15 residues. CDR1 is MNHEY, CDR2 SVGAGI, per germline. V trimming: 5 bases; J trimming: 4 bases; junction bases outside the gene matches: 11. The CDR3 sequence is CASSQTSTGQYEQYF. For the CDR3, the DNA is TGTGCCAGCAGTCAAACTTCGACAGGGCAGTACGAGCAGTACTTC.

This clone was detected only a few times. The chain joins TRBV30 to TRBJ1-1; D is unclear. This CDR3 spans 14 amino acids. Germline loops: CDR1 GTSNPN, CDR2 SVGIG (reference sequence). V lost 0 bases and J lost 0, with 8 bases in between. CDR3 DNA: TGTGCCTGGAGTGTAAATGCAATGAACACTGAAGCTTTCTTT. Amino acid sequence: CAWSVNAMNTEAFF.

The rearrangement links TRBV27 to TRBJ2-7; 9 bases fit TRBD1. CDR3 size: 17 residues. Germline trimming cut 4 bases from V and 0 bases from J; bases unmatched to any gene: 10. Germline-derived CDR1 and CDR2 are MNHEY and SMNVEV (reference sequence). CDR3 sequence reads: CASSSRTGALSSYEQYF. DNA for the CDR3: TGTGCCAGCAGTTCCCGGACAGGGGCTTTGAGCTCCTACGAGCAGTACTTC.